The TCR beta chain described here comes from a study of T cell responses to AZD1222 COVID-19 vaccine. Produced via immunoSEQ multiplex PCR; TCRdb's table is partial and in-frame only. This table holds under 150,000 clones, around 93% found once. The germline V gene has CDR1 MNHNS and CDR2 SASEGT. V lost 0 bases to trimming and J lost 5 bases, with 14 bases between them. The CDR3 covers 16 residues. The sample here was peripheral blood, taken 28 days after the second AZD1222 dose. The V call is TRBV6-1, the J call TRBJ1-5; weak D call: TRBD1 (5 bases). This sequence originates from an adult who received the AZD1222 COVID-19 vaccine. CDR3 amino acids: CASSEAGGIGDQPQHF. In DNA, the CDR3 is TGTGCCAGCAGTGAAGCGGGAGGGATAGGGGATCAGCCCCAGCATTTT.